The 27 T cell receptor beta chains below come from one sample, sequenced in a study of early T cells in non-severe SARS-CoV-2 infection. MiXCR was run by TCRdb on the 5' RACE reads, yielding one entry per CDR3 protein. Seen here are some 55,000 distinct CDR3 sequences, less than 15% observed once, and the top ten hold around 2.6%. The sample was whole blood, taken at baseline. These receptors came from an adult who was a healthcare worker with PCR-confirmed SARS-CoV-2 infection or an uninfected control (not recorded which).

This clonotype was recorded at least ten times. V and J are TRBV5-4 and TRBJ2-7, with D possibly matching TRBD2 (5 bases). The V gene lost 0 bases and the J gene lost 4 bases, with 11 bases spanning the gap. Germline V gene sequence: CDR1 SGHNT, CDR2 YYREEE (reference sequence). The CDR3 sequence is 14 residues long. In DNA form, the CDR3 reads TGTGCCAGCAGCTTGGCCTCTAGCCCGTACGAGCAGTACTTC. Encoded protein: CASSLASSPYEQYF.

CDR3 DNA sequence: TGTGCCAGCAGCGAAGAGCCCGGGATCACCACCTACGAGCAGTACTTC. Translation: CASSEEPGITTYEQYF. This sequence joins TRBV7-2 and TRBJ2-7; a weak D match, TRBD2 (5 bases). CDR3 size: 16 residues. Trimming took 5 bases from V and 2 from J, leaving 19 bases between them. Germline loops: CDR1 SGHTA, CDR2 FQGNSA.

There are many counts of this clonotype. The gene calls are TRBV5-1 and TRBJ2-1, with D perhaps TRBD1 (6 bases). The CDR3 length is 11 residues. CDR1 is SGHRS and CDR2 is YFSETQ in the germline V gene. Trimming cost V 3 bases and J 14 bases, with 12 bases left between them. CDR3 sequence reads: CASSYRDTEFF. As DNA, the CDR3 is TGCGCCAGCAGCTACCGGGACACCGAGTTCTTC.

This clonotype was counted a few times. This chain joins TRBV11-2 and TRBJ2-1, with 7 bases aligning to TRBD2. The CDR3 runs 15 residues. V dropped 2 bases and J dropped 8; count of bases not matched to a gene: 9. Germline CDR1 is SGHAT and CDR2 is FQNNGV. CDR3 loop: CASSLNLVGGDEQFF. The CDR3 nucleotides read TGTGCCAGCAGCTTAAATTTGGTGGGAGGGGATGAGCAGTTCTTC.

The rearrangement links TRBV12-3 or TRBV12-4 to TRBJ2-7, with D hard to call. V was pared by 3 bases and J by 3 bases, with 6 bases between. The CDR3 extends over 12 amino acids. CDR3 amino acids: CASSFGLYEQYF. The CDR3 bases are TGTGCCAGCAGTTTTGGCCTCTACGAGCAGTACTTC.

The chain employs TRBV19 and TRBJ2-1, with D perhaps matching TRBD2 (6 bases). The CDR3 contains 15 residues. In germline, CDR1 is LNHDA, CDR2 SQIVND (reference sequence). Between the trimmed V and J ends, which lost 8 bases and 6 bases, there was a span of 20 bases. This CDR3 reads CASSSPGLLSNEQFF. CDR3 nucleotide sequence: TGTGCCAGTTCTTCTCCGGGACTCCTCAGCAATGAGCAGTTCTTC. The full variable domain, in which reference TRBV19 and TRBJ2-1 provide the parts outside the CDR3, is DGGITQSPKYLFRKEGQNVTLSCEQNLNHDAMYWYRQDPGQGLRLIYYSQIVNDFQKGDIAEGYSVSREKKESFPLTVTSAQKNPTAFYLCASSSPGLLSNEQFFGPGTRLTVL.

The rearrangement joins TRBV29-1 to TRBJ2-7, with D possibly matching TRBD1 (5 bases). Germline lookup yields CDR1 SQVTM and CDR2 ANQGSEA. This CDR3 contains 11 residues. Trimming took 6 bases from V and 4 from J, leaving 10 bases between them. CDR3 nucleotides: TGCAGCGTGACAGAAATGTACGAGCAGTACTTC. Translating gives CSVTEMYEQYF.

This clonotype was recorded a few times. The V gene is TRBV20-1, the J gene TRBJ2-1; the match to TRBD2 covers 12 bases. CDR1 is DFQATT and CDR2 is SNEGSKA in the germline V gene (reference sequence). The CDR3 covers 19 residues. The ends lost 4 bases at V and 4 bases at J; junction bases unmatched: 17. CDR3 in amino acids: CSAKSASGRANFPYNEQFF. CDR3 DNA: TGCAGTGCTAAGTCGGCTAGCGGGAGGGCCAACTTCCCATACAATGAGCAGTTCTTC.

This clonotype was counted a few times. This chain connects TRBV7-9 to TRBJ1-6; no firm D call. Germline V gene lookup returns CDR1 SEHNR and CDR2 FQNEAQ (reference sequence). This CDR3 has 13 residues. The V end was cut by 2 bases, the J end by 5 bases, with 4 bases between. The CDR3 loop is CASSLQDNSPLHF. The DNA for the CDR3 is TGTGCCAGCAGCTTACAGGATAATTCACCCCTCCACTTT. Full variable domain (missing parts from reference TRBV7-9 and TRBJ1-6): DTGVSQNPRHKITKRGQNVTFRCDPISEHNRLYWYRQTLGQGPEFLTYFQNEAQLEKSRLLSDRFSAERPKGSFSTLEIQRTEQGDSAMYLCASSLQDNSPLHFGNGTRLTVT.

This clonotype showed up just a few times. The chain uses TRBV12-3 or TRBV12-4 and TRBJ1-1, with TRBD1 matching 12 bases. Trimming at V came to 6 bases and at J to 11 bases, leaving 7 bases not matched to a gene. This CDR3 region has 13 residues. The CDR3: CASSRDRGQVAFF. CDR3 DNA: TGTGCCAGCAGCAGGGACAGGGGGCAGGTGGCTTTCTTT.

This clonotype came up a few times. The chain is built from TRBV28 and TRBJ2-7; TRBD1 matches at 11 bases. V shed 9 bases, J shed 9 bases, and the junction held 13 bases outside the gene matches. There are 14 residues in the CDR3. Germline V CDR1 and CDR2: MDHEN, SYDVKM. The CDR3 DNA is TGTGCCAGTACAACAAGTGGACAGGGGGCCGTGCAGTACTTC. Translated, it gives CASTTSGQGAVQYF.

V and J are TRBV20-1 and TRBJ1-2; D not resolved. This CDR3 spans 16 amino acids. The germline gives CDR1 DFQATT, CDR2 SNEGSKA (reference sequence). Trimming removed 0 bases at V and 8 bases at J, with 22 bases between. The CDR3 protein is CSARDPSQTRGRGYTF. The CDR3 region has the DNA TGCAGTGCTAGAGATCCCTCACAGACACGTGGGCGCGGCTACACCTTC.

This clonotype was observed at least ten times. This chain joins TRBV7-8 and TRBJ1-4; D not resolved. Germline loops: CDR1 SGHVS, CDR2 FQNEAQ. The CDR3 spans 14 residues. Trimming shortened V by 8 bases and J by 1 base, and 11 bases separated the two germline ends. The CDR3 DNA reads TGTGCCAGCGGCGACACGTTAACTAATGAAAAACTGTTTTTT. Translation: CASGDTLTNEKLFF.

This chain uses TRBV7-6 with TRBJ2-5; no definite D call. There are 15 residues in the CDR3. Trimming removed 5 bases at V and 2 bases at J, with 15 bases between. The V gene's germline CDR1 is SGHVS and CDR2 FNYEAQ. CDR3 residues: CASSQRARQQETQYF. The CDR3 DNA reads TGTGCCAGCAGCCAAAGAGCGCGTCAACAAGAGACCCAGTACTTC.

Written as DNA, the CDR3 is TGTGCCAGCAGCTTAAGCGGGAGTCCCACAGATACGCAGTATTTT. Its protein product is CASSLSGSPTDTQYF. V is TRBV7-6 and J is TRBJ2-3; 8 bases agree with TRBD2. The junction had 3 bases not matched to a gene; V was cut back by 2 bases and J by 2 bases. Germline CDR1 is SGHVS and CDR2 is FNYEAQ. The CDR3 length is 15 residues.

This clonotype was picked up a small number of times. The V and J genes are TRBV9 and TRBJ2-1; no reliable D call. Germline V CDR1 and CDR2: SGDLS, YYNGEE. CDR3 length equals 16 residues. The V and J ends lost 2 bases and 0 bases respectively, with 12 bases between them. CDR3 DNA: TGTGCCAGCAGCGTTGGTTACTGGAACTCCTACAATGAGCAGTTCTTC. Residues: CASSVGYWNSYNEQFF.

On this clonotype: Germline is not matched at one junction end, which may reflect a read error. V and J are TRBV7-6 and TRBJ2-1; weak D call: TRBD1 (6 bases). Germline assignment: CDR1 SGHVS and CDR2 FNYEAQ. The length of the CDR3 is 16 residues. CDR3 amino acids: CASSLAGEVSYNEQFF. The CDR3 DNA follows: TGTGCCAGCAGCCTAGCAGGGGAAGTATCCTACAATGAGCAGTTCTTC. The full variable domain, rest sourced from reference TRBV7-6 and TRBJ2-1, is GAGVSQSPRYKVTKRGQDVALRCDPISGHVSLYWYRQALGQGPEFLTYFNYEAQQDKSGLPNDRFSAERPEGSISTLTIQRTEQRDSAMYRCASSLAGEVSYNEQFFGPGTRLTVL.

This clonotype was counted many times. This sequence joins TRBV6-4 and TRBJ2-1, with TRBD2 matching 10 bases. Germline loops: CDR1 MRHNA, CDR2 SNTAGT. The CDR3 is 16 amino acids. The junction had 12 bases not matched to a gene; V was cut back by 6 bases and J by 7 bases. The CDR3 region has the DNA TGTGCCAGCAGCCAGGAGTTAGCGGGAGGTGGTAATGAGCAGTTCTTC. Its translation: CASSQELAGGGNEQFF.

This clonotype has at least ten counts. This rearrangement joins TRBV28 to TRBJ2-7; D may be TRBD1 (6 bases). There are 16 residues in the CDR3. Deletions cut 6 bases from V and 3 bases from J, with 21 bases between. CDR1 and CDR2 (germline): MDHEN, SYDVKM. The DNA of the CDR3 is TGTGCCAGCAGCCCCTCCGTGGGCAGGGGCCTCTACGAGCAGTACTTC. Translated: CASSPSVGRGLYEQYF. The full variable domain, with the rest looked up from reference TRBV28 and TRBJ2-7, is DVKVTQSSRYLVKRTGEKVFLECVQDMDHENMFWYRQDPGLGLRLIYFSYDVKMKEKGDIPEGYSVSREKKERFSLILESASTNQTSMYLCASSPSVGRGLYEQYFGPGTRLTVT.

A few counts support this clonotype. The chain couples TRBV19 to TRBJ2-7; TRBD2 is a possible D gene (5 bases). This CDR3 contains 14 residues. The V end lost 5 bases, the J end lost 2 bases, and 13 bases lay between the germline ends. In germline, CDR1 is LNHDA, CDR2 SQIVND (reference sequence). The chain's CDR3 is CASSPGFSAYEQYF. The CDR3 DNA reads TGTGCCAGTAGTCCGGGATTCTCGGCCTACGAGCAGTACTTC.

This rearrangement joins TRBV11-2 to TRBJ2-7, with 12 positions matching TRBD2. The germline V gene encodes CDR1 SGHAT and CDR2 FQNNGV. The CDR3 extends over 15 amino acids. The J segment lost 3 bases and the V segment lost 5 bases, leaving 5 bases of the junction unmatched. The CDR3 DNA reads TGTGCCAGCAGCCCGCGACTAGCGGGAGACTACGAGCAGTACTTC. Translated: CASSPRLAGDYEQYF.

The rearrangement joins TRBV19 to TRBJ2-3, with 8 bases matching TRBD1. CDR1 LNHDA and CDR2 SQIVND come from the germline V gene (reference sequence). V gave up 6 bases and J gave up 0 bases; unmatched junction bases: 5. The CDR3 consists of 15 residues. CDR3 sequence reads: CASRAQGASTDTQYF. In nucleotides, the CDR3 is TGTGCCAGTAGAGCTCAGGGGGCAAGCACAGATACGCAGTATTTT.

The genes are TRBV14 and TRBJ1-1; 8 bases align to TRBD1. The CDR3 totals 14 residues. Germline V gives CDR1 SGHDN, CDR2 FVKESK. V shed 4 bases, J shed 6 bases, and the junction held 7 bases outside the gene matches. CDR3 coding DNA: TGTGCCAGCAGCCGAGACAGGGGAATCGCTGAAGCTTTCTTT. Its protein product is CASSRDRGIAEAFF. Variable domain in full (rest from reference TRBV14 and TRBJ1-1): EAGVTQFPSHSVIEKGQTVTLRCDPISGHDNLYWYRRVMGKEIKFLLHFVKESKQDESGMPNNRFLAERTGGTYSTLKVQPAELEDSGVYFCASSRDRGIAEAFFGQGTRLTVV.

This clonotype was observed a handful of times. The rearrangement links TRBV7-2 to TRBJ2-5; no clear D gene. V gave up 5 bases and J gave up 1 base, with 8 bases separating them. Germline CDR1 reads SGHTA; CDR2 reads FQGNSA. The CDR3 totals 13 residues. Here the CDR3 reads CASSRSGQETQYF. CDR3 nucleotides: TGTGCCAGCAGCCGTTCGGGCCAAGAGACCCAGTACTTC.

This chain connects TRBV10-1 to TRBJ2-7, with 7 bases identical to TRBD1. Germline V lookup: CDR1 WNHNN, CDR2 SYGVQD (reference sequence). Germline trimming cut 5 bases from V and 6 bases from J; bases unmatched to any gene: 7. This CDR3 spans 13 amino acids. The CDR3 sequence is CASSPGQLGEQYF. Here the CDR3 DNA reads TGCGCCAGCAGTCCGGGACAGCTGGGCGAGCAGTACTTC.

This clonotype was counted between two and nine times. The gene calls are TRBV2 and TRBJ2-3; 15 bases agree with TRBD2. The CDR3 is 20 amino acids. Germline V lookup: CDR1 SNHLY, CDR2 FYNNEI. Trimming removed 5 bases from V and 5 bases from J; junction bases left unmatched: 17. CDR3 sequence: CASSSLAGTSGRRGGDTQYF. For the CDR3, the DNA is TGTGCCAGCAGTTCATTGGCTGGGACTAGCGGGAGGAGGGGTGGAGATACGCAGTATTTT. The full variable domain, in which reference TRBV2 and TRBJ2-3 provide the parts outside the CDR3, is EPEVTQTPSHQVTQMGQEVILRCVPISNHLYFYWYRQILGQKVEFLVSFYNNEISEKSEIFDDQFSVERPDGSNFTLKIRSTKLEDSAMYFCASSSLAGTSGRRGGDTQYFGPGTRLTVL.

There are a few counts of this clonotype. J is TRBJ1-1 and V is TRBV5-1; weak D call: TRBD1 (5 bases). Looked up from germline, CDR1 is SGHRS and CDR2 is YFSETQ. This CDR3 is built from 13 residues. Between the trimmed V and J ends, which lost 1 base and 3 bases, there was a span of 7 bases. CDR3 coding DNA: TGCGCCAGCAGCTTGTGGGGGTACACTGAAGCTTTCTTT. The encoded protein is CASSLWGYTEAFF.